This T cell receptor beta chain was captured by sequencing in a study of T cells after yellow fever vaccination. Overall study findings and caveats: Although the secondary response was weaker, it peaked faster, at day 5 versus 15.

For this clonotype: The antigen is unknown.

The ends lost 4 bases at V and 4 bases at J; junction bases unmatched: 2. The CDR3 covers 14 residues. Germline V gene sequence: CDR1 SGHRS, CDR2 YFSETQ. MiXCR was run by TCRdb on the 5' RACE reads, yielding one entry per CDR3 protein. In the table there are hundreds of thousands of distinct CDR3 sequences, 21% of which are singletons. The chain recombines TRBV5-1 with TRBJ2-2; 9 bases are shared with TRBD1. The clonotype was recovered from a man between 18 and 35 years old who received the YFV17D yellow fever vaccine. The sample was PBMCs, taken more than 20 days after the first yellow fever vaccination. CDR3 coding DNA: TGCGCCAGCAGCGGGACAGGGTTCACCGGGGAGCTGTTTTTT. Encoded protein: CASSGTGFTGELFF.